This TCR beta chain was obtained from a study of shared clonotypes between healthy human individuals. Study in general: Three CD4 naive, three CD4 memory, two CD8 naive and one CD8 memory plate were used per donor. Whole-study results and caveats: Non-shared clonotypes showed lower generation probabilities than clonotypes common to all four donors.

The protocol was immunoSEQ multiplex PCR, while the TCRdb copy is restricted to in-frame clones and leaves out a portion. The table shows 950,000 to 1,100,000 clones, with under 80% occurring only once. With regard to this clone: Its specificity is not known.

The CDR3 has 12 residues. Trimming left V 3 bases short and J 4 bases short, with 7 bases between. Germline V gene data show CDR1 as SGHKS and CDR2 as YYEKEE (reference sequence). Researchers partitioned CD4+ cells into CD45RA+ naive and CD45RA-negative memory subsets. The sample comprised memory CD4+ T cells sorted from blood. Documented subset: CD45RA-negative fraction. This rearrangement joins TRBV5-5 to TRBJ1-2; D may be TRBD1 (5 bases). This receptor was identified in a man between 18 and 35 years old in good health. In DNA form, the CDR3 reads TGTGCCAGCAGCTACGACAGCTATGGCTACACCTTC. It is translated as CASSYDSYGYTF.